The 22 T cell receptor beta chains below come from one sample, sequenced in a study of PD-1 blockade in classical Hodgkin lymphoma. Using immunoSEQ multiplex PCR, the repertoire was profiled, and TCRdb retains in-frame clones only, with some absent. Here the sample spans under 100,000 clones, nearly 95% being singletons. Autologous stem cell transplantation was followed by relapse in every patient, and brentuximab vedotin exposure varied. This material consisted of peripheral blood mononuclear cells (PBMCs), taken before the second cycle of nivolumab. The source of these receptors is a human donor with classical Hodgkin lymphoma.

V is TRBV6-5 and J is TRBJ2-3, with TRBD1 as a possible D gene (5 bases). Germline values: CDR1 MNHEY, CDR2 SVGAGI. The length of the CDR3 is 13 residues. V lost 0 bases to trimming and J lost 5 bases, with 6 bases between them. CDR3 DNA: TGTGCCAGCAGTTACTCTAGGGGAGATACGCAGTATTTT. This gives the protein CASSYSRGDTQYF.

The chain joins TRBV29-1 to TRBJ2-1, with D possibly matching TRBD1 (6 bases). The CDR3 runs 12 residues. CDR1 is SQVTM, CDR2 ANQGSEA, per germline. The V gene lost 6 bases and the J gene lost 9 bases, with 15 bases spanning the gap. Here the CDR3 DNA reads TGCAGCGTGGTCGAGGGGGTTATTGAGCAGTTCTTC. It encodes CSVVEGVIEQFF.

For the CDR3, the DNA is TGCGCCAGCAGCTTCCCTATAGCGGGAGGGCCCGACAAAAACATTCAGTACTTC. Amino acid sequence: CASSFPIAGGPDKNIQYF. The chain is built from TRBV4-1 and TRBJ2-4, with 11 bases identical to TRBD2. Germline CDR1 is MGHRA and CDR2 is YSYEKL. This CDR3 spans 18 amino acids. The V gene end was trimmed by 5 bases and the J gene end by 3 bases; junction bases not matched to a gene: 12.

This clone has only a few counts. The gene calls are TRBV5-4 and TRBJ1-1; D ambiguous. Per the germline V gene, CDR1 is SGHNT and CDR2 is YYREEE (reference sequence). CDR3 length: 13 residues. Trimming removed 4 bases at V and 2 bases at J, with 9 bases between. The CDR3 region has the DNA TGTGCCAGCAGCACCGGCAGCAACACTGAAGCTTTCTTT. Translating it yields CASSTGSNTEAFF.

This chain connects TRBV19 to TRBJ1-5, with D perhaps TRBD1 (5 bases). Germline CDR1 is LNHDA and CDR2 is SQIVND (reference sequence). V lost 5 bases and J lost 4, with 15 bases in between. The CDR3 runs to 15 residues. The CDR3 sequence is CASSLSGFGNQPQHF. CDR3 DNA: TGTGCCAGTAGTTTATCAGGGTTTGGGAATCAGCCCCAGCATTTT.

The chain has TRBV30 and TRBJ1-5; D remains ambiguous. The V gene lost 0 bases and the J gene lost 4 bases, with 10 bases spanning the gap. The germline gives CDR1 GTSNPN, CDR2 SVGIG (reference sequence). The CDR3 covers 14 residues. The CDR3 here is CAWSVRGRNQPQHF. DNA of the CDR3: TGTGCCTGGAGTGTACGGGGTCGGAATCAGCCCCAGCATTTT.

This clone was detected only once. The chain has TRBV11-2 and TRBJ2-7, with TRBD1 matching 8 bases. Germline V gene sequence: CDR1 SGHAT, CDR2 FQNNGV. CDR3 length equals 15 residues. With 3 bases clipped from V and 5 bases from J, the junction kept 9 bases outside the gene matches. The CDR3 coding sequence is TGTGCCAGCAGCTTGTTCCTGGACAGGGAAGACGAGCAGTACTTC. This encodes CASSLFLDREDEQYF.

J is TRBJ2-1 and V is TRBV5-8; D is possibly TRBD2 (5 bases). The CDR3 is made up of 16 amino acids. Germline lookup yields CDR1 SGHTS and CDR2 YDEGEE. Trimming left V 3 bases short and J 2 bases short, with 15 bases between. The CDR3 DNA sequence: TGTGCCAGCAGCTCCAGCCGGGAAGCGGCCTACAATGAGCAGTTCTTC. Translation: CASSSSREAAYNEQFF.

V usage is TRBV28 and J usage is TRBJ2-7, with 7 bases lining up with TRBD1. This CDR3 is 14 amino acids long. Germline trimming cut 7 bases from V and 3 bases from J; bases unmatched to any gene: 9. The V gene's germline CDR1 is MDHEN and CDR2 SYDVKM. CDR3 DNA: TGTGCCAGCACCCGGTCCGGGACAGTCTACGAGCAGTACTTC. Its translation: CASTRSGTVYEQYF.

The chain employs TRBV9 and TRBJ1-2, with D possibly matching TRBD1 (5 bases). CDR1 is SGDLS, CDR2 YYNGEE, per germline. This CDR3 comprises 15 residues. Trimming cost V 4 bases and J 2 bases, with 15 bases left between them. The chain's CDR3 is CASSLSTRENYGYTF. CDR3 coding DNA: TGTGCCAGCAGCCTATCGACCAGGGAAAACTATGGCTACACCTTC.

This clone has only a few counts. This chain links TRBV2 with TRBJ1-1, with D possibly matching TRBD1 (5 bases). V was shortened by 6 bases and J by 2 bases, with 10 bases between the two germline ends. The germline CDR1 and CDR2 sequences are SNHLY and FYNNEI. This CDR3 has 13 residues. CDR3 sequence: CASSGDRNTEAFF. CDR3 DNA: TGTGCCAGCAGCGGCGACAGAAACACTGAAGCTTTCTTT.

The CDR3 spells CSVEGEGVGTEAFF. The CDR3 region has the DNA TGCAGCGTTGAGGGGGAGGGTGTGGGAACTGAAGCTTTCTTT. This sequence joins TRBV29-1 and TRBJ1-1; D may be TRBD1 (5 bases). Germline CDR1 SQVTM, CDR2 ANQGSEA. The CDR3 is 14 amino acids. V was cut by 3 bases and J by 5 bases, with 16 bases left in between. Full variable domain (missing parts from reference TRBV29-1 and TRBJ1-1): SAVISQKPSRDICQRGTSLTIQCQVDSQVTMMFWYRQQPGQSLTLIATANQGSEATYESGFVIDKFPISRPNLTFSTLTVSNMSPEDSSIYLCSVEGEGVGTEAFFGQGTRLTVV.

The V and J genes are TRBV19 and TRBJ2-5, with D possibly being TRBD1 (5 bases). This CDR3 contains 13 residues. V dropped 3 bases and J dropped 5 bases, with 10 bases sitting between them. Germline assignment: CDR1 LNHDA and CDR2 SQIVND (reference sequence). CDR3 sequence reads: CASSILGAETQYF. The CDR3, as DNA: TGTGCCAGTAGTATCCTAGGGGCGGAGACCCAGTACTTC. Full variable domain (outside the CDR3, taken from reference TRBV19 and TRBJ2-5): DGGITQSPKYLFRKEGQNVTLSCEQNLNHDAMYWYRQDPGQGLRLIYYSQIVNDFQKGDIAEGYSVSREKKESFPLTVTSAQKNPTAFYLCASSILGAETQYFGPGTRLLVL.

The chain uses TRBV21-1 and TRBJ2-3; the table names TRBD2, a call not compared with the DNA. TRBV21-1 is classified as a pseudogene. The CDR3 is 16 residues long. The CDR3 spells CASIKGGPGSTDTQYF. DNA of the CDR3: TGTGCCAGCATCAAAGGAGGCCCTGGATCCACAGATACGCAGTATTTT.

The rearrangement joins TRBV9 to TRBJ2-7; D is possibly TRBD1 (6 bases). CDR3 length: 13 amino acids. Germline V gene data show CDR1 as SGDLS and CDR2 as YYNGEE. Trimming took 4 bases from V and 5 from J, leaving 13 bases between them. CDR3 sequence: CASSITTGNEQYF. CDR3 nucleotides: TGTGCCAGCAGCATCACCACAGGGAACGAGCAGTACTTC.

The rearrangement uses TRBV10-1 and TRBJ1-1, with D possibly matching TRBD1 (5 bases). The germline V gene has CDR1 WNHNN and CDR2 SYGVQD (reference sequence). This CDR3 is built from 16 residues. V lost 4 bases and J lost 3, with 18 bases in between. CDR3 DNA sequence: TGCGCCAGCAGTGGAGGCCAGGGAAGTGGCTACACTGAAGCTTTCTTT. It translates to CASSGGQGSGYTEAFF.

The chain joins TRBV7-9 to TRBJ1-2, with D hard to call. The CDR3 has 13 residues. Trimming left V 1 base short and J 6 bases short, with 9 bases between. Germline-derived CDR1 and CDR2 are SEHNR and FQNEAQ (reference sequence). The CDR3, as DNA: TGTGCCAGCAGCTTAGAACAGACCAATGGCTACACCTTC. Its protein product is CASSLEQTNGYTF.

This sequence joins TRBV14 and TRBJ2-7; D gene uncertain. The germline CDR1 and CDR2 sequences are SGHDN and FVKESK. The CDR3 loop spans 13 amino acids. The V gene lost 5 bases and the J gene lost 2 bases, with 10 bases spanning the gap. The CDR3 DNA reads as TGTGCCAGCAGCACCCTACAGACCTACGAGCAGTACTTC. It translates to CASSTLQTYEQYF.

The chain combines TRBV5-6 with TRBJ2-3, with D unresolved. CDR1 is SGHDT and CDR2 is YYEEEE in the germline V gene. The V end lost 4 bases, the J end lost 4 bases, and 16 bases lay between the germline ends. This CDR3 has 15 amino acids. The CDR3 DNA reads TGTGCCAGCAGCCGGATGCTTGTTTTCGCAGATACGCAGTATTTT. Its translation: CASSRMLVFADTQYF.

This sequence joins TRBV30 and TRBJ1-6; TRBD1 might be the D (5 bases). Trimming stripped 5 bases from V and 13 bases from J, with 18 bases between. The CDR3 is 13 residues long. CDR1 is GTSNPN and CDR2 is SVGIG in the germline V gene (reference sequence). The CDR3, as DNA: TGTGCCTGGGGAAGACAGACGGCTGGGCCCCTCCACTTT. Protein sequence: CAWGRQTAGPLHF.

The J gene is TRBJ2-3, the V gene TRBV5-4; D uncertain. This CDR3 is built from 12 residues. The V end lost 9 bases, the J end lost 6 bases, and 14 bases lay between the germline ends. Germline V CDR1 and CDR2: SGHNT, YYREEE (reference sequence). The CDR3 DNA sequence: TGTGCCAACGACGTTCTAATGGATACGCAGTATTTT. Translation gives CANDVLMDTQYF.

This chain joins TRBV7-2 and TRBJ2-2, with 10 positions matching TRBD2. V gave up 5 bases and J gave up 9 bases; unmatched junction bases: 18. The CDR3 sequence is 18 residues long. Looked up from germline, CDR1 is SGHTA and CDR2 is FQGNSA. CDR3 region: CASSPFIFEREGPRELFF. CDR3 nucleotides: TGTGCCAGCAGCCCGTTTATTTTCGAGCGGGAGGGGCCCAGGGAGCTGTTTTTT.